This TCR beta chain was captured in a study of T cells after somatic rescue of genetic block. Generated by immunoSEQ multiplex PCR, the TCRdb table keeps only in-frame clones and is missing some. The profile covers 55,000 to 75,000 clones, with 85% to 95% appearing a single time and about 3% taken by the ten largest. Trimming took off 5 bases at V and 6 bases at J, with 17 bases between the two ends. Germline CDR1 reads MDHEN; CDR2 reads SYDVKM. The CDR3 sequence is 14 residues long. This clone has only one observation. The rearrangement links TRBV28 to TRBJ2-7; the D gene could be TRBD1 or TRBD2 (5 bases each). Sequenced material: peripheral blood mononuclear cells (PBMCs). This TCR was recovered from a middle-aged man. This CDR3 is CASSGDGARREQYF. DNA for the CDR3: TGTGCCAGCAGTGGTGACGGGGCGAGGCGCGAGCAGTACTTC.